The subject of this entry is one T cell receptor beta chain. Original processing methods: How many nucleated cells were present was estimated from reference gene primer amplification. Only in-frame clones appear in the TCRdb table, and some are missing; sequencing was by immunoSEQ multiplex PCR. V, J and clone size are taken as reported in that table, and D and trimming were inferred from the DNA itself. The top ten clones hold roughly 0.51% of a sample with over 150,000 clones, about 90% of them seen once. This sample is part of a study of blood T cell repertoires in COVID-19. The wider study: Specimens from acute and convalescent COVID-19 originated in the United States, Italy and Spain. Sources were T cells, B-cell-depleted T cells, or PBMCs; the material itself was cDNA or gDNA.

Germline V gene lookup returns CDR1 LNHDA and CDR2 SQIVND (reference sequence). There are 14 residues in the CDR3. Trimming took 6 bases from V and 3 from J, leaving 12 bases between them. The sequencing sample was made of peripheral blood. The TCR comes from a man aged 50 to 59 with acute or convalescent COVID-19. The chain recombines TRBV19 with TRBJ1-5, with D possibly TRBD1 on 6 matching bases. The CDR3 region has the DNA TGTGCCAGTAGGCAGGACAGCTACAATCAGCCCCAGCATTTT. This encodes CASRQDSYNQPQHF.